One and the same sample provided the 21 T cell receptor beta chains below, sequenced in a study of shared clonotypes between healthy human individuals. Profiled with immunoSEQ multiplex PCR; TCRdb holds only in-frame clones, not every one. The table includes hundreds of thousands of clones, 73% detected once. Sequenced sample: memory CD4+ T cells sorted from blood. Noted subset: CD45RA-negative fraction. These receptors were taken from a woman aged 25 to 45 in good health.

This clone occurred once. The rearrangement joins TRBV13 to TRBJ2-3; the D is unclear. The germline CDR1 and CDR2 sequences are PRHDT and FYEKMQ (reference sequence). The V and J ends lost 2 bases and 1 base respectively, with 10 bases between them. There are 15 residues in the CDR3. DNA for the CDR3: TGTGCCAGCAGCTTAATATCGAGACGCACAGATACGCAGTATTTT. Amino acids: CASSLISRRTDTQYF.

This chain links TRBV4-1 with TRBJ1-2; a possible D gene is TRBD1 (6 bases). Looked up from germline, CDR1 is MGHRA and CDR2 is YSYEKL. This CDR3 spans 17 amino acids. V was trimmed by 0 bases and J by 0 bases, leaving 14 bases between them. CDR3 in DNA: TGCGCCAGCAGCCAAGATAGGACAGTCAATTCTAACTATGGCTACACCTTC. It translates to CASSQDRTVNSNYGYTF.

This clone was counted between two and nine times. The V call is TRBV28, the J call TRBJ2-1, with 9 bases that match TRBD1. The germline V gene has CDR1 MDHEN and CDR2 SYDVKM. This CDR3 has 13 residues. With V trimmed by 5 bases and J by 9 bases, 5 bases remained unmatched. CDR3: CASSMNRGREQFF. CDR3 nucleotide sequence: TGTGCCAGCAGTATGAACAGGGGGCGTGAGCAGTTCTTC.

The rearrangement joins TRBV12-5 to TRBJ2-3, with a possible D match to TRBD2 (5 bases). CDR1 is LGHNT and CDR2 is FRNRAP in the germline V gene. V lost 0 bases, J lost 4 bases, and 14 bases lay in between. This CDR3 contains 16 residues. CDR3 coding DNA: TGTGCTAGTGGTTTGGTACTGGGGAGTGGTCCAGATACGCAGTATTTT. This translates into CASGLVLGSGPDTQYF.

This CDR3 is CASRGVGNEQFF. DNA for the CDR3: TGTGCCAGCAGGGGTGTGGGCAATGAGCAGTTCTTC. The chain uses TRBV9 and TRBJ2-1; D uncertain. V shed 5 bases and J shed 6 bases, with 9 bases lying between them. Looked up from germline, CDR1 is SGDLS and CDR2 is YYNGEE. The CDR3 runs to 12 residues.

The rearrangement joins TRBV11-2 to TRBJ1-2; 8 bases fit TRBD1. Germline lookup yields CDR1 SGHAT and CDR2 FQNNGV. This CDR3 region has 15 residues. J gave up 7 bases and V 4 bases, and 11 bases lay outside the gene matches. The CDR3 coding sequence is TGTGCCAGCAGCTCCAGACAGGGGATGGAGGCTGGCTACACCTTC. It is translated as CASSSRQGMEAGYTF.

The chain uses TRBV5-1 and TRBJ2-7; D call uncertain. Trimming removed 0 bases at V and 2 bases at J, with 9 bases between. The CDR3 runs to 14 residues. Germline values: CDR1 SGHRS, CDR2 YFSETQ. This chain's CDR3 is CASSLEGSTYEQYF. The DNA for the CDR3 is TGCGCCAGCAGCTTGGAGGGTAGCACCTACGAGCAGTACTTC.

V usage is TRBV6-1 and J usage is TRBJ1-5; 8 positions agree with TRBD1. The germline V gene has CDR1 MNHNS and CDR2 SASEGT. The CDR3 loop spans 18 amino acids. Losses at the gene ends were 0 bases for V and 3 bases for J; bases not matched to a gene: 10. In DNA, the CDR3 is TGTGCCAGCAGTGAAGCGGGGGGACAGGCCTACTACAATCAGCCCCAGCATTTT. Translation: CASSEAGGQAYYNQPQHF.

This clone has only a few counts. V and J are TRBV28 and TRBJ1-6; no clear D. Trimming stripped 2 bases from V and 5 bases from J, with 10 bases between. There are 15 residues in the CDR3. Germline CDR1 and CDR2: MDHEN and SYDVKM. CDR3 region: CASSLPVGHNSPLHF. The DNA for the CDR3 is TGTGCCAGCAGTTTACCAGTTGGACATAATTCACCCCTCCACTTT.

The rearrangement uses TRBV19 and TRBJ2-3, with 7 bases matching TRBD2. CDR3 length equals 12 residues. Trimming at V came to 3 bases and at J to 6 bases, leaving 0 bases not matched to a gene. Germline loops: CDR1 LNHDA, CDR2 SQIVND (reference sequence). CDR3 nucleotides: TGTGCCAGTAGTATGGGAGGGGATACGCAGTATTTT. Translating it yields CASSMGGDTQYF.

The table lists this clone with a few counts. V and J are TRBV21-1 and TRBJ1-1; the table names TRBD1, a call not compared with the DNA. TRBV21-1 is labeled a pseudogene. This CDR3 region has 15 residues. CDR3 nucleotide sequence: TGTGCCAGCAGCTTTCGGCAGGGTATCGACACTGAAGCTTTCTTT. This encodes CASSFRQGIDTEAFF.

The chain combines TRBV27 with TRBJ1-3; tentative D call: TRBD1 (5 bases). This CDR3 has 14 residues. Germline lookup yields CDR1 MNHEY and CDR2 SMNVEV (reference sequence). CDR3 in amino acids: CAGGVGDSGNTIYF. The CDR3, as DNA: TGTGCGGGGGGAGTCGGAGACTCTGGAAACACCATATATTTT.

The V call is TRBV6-5, the J call TRBJ1-2, with TRBD1 matching 7 bases. The length of the CDR3 is 14 residues. J was trimmed by 6 bases and V by 6 bases; bases with no gene match: 10. CDR1 MNHEY and CDR2 SVGAGI come from the germline V gene. CDR3 region: CASRTGRGTDGYTF. In nucleotides, the CDR3 is TGTGCCAGCAGGACAGGGAGGGGGACGGATGGCTACACCTTC.

V gene TRBV7-3 combines with J gene TRBJ2-5, with 8 positions matching TRBD2. CDR1 is SGHTA and CDR2 is FQGTGA in the germline V gene. This CDR3 contains 15 residues. Trimming took 5 bases from V and 5 from J; bases not matched to a gene: 10. CDR3 coding DNA: TGTGCCAGCAGCCGAAGCAGCGGGAGAATGGAGACCCAGTACTTC. This sequence encodes CASSRSSGRMETQYF.

This chain links TRBV18 with TRBJ2-6; perhaps TRBD1 as D (6 bases). This CDR3 region has 15 residues. V was pared by 4 bases and J by 0 bases, with 7 bases between. Per germline, CDR1 KGHSH and CDR2 LQKENI. The CDR3 protein is CASSLDSSGANVLTF. The CDR3 coding sequence is TGTGCCAGCTCACTGGACAGCTCTGGGGCCAACGTCCTGACTTTC.

Only a few counts were recorded for this clone. The chain joins TRBV6-5 to TRBJ1-5; 7 nucleotides agree with TRBD1. J was trimmed by 7 bases and V by 0 bases; bases with no gene match: 6. The CDR3 is 15 residues long. Looked up from germline, CDR1 is MNHEY and CDR2 is SVGAGI. CDR3 DNA sequence: TGTGCCAGCAGTTACTCAACAGGGGACGTCCAGCCCCAGCATTTT. Its protein product is CASSYSTGDVQPQHF.

The V gene is TRBV15, the J gene TRBJ1-1, with D hard to call. The CDR3 sequence is 14 residues long. Germline CDR1 and CDR2: LNHNV and YYDKDF (reference sequence). Trimming stripped 3 bases from V and 2 bases from J, with 10 bases between. The CDR3 DNA reads TGTGCCACCAGCAGTGGACCGATAAACACTGAAGCTTTCTTT. This codes for CATSSGPINTEAFF.

This chain connects TRBV30 to TRBJ2-7; D might be TRBD2 (6 bases). The V gene's germline CDR1 is GTSNPN and CDR2 SVGIG (reference sequence). The CDR3 runs 13 residues. Trimming cost V 1 base and J 2 bases, with 9 bases left between them. The CDR3 here is CAWSGSGAYEQYF. The CDR3 region has the DNA TGTGCCTGGAGTGGTAGCGGCGCCTACGAGCAGTACTTC.

J is TRBJ2-3 and V is TRBV25-1, with 9 bases aligning to TRBD2. Germline CDR1 MGHDK, CDR2 SYGVNS. CDR3 length equals 14 residues. After removal of 8 bases from V and 5 bases from J, the junction contained 8 bases not matched to a gene. Here the CDR3 DNA reads TGTGCCAGCTTTCAAGCGGGAGGAGGAGATACGCAGTATTTT. Translating it yields CASFQAGGGDTQYF.

This clone was seen only a few times. V is TRBV4-2 and J is TRBJ2-7, with 14 positions matching TRBD2. Germline assignment: CDR1 LGHNA and CDR2 YNFKEQ. CDR3 length equals 18 residues. Trimming removed 1 base from V and 0 bases from J; junction bases left unmatched: 5. The CDR3 loop reads CASSQGTSGRPSSYEQYF. Here the CDR3 DNA reads TGTGCCAGCAGCCAAGGGACTAGCGGGAGGCCGAGCTCCTACGAGCAGTACTTC.

V gene TRBV2 combines with J gene TRBJ1-2; D ambiguous. The germline V gene encodes CDR1 SNHLY and CDR2 FYNNEI. The V gene lost 5 bases and the J gene lost 13 bases, with 11 bases spanning the gap. The CDR3 sequence is 10 residues long. This CDR3 is CASSSSNCTF. The DNA of the CDR3 is TGTGCCAGCAGTTCCTCTAACTGCACCTTC.